The clone carrying this T cell receptor (beta chain) was seen a few times. The data originate from a study of T cells after yellow fever vaccination. This CDR3 is built from 12 residues. V was pared by 6 bases and J by 11 bases, with 14 bases between. TCRdb analysed the 5' RACE reads with MiXCR anew, one entry per CDR3 protein. Of around 260,000 distinct CDR3 sequences listed, about 5% were seen once; the top ten hold around 3.5%. The V gene is TRBV12-3 or TRBV12-4, the J gene TRBJ1-5, with D perhaps TRBD1 (5 bases). This clonotype originated in a man aged 18 to 29 who received the YFV17D yellow fever vaccine. The sample in question was CD4+ T cells sorted from PBMCs, obtained on the day of the yellow fever booster vaccination. CDR3 nucleotide sequence: TGTGCCAGCAGACAGACCCAGGGTGCCCAGCATTTT. It is translated as CASRQTQGAQHF.